The entry below describes one TCR beta chain. The antigen remains undetermined. The germline CDR1 and CDR2 sequences are PRHDT and FYEKMQ (reference sequence). The CDR3 sequence is 17 residues long. V lost 5 bases and J lost 7; bases outside the gene matches: 14. This entry comes from a study of blood T cells in healthy people across ages. General observations from the study: Comparison with aged donors showed that long-lived donors had more naive CD4+ cells and higher diversity. When one million T cells were used, diversity estimates were thought to be underestimates.

A second PCR of about 6 to 12 cycles used a sample-barcoded 5' primer and a J-beta primer mix. MiXCR was run by TCRdb on the 5' RACE reads, yielding one entry per CDR3 protein. The sample lists 800,000 or so distinct CDR3 sequences; 60% to 80% were seen once. This receptor was taken from a man aged 25 to 45 in good health. The sample consisted of blood. The genes are TRBV13 and TRBJ2-1, with 10 positions matching TRBD1. The CDR3 sequence is CASSPRGRDRGRNEQFF. CDR3 bases: TGTGCCAGCAGCCCGAGGGGCCGGGACAGGGGTAGGAATGAGCAGTTCTTC.